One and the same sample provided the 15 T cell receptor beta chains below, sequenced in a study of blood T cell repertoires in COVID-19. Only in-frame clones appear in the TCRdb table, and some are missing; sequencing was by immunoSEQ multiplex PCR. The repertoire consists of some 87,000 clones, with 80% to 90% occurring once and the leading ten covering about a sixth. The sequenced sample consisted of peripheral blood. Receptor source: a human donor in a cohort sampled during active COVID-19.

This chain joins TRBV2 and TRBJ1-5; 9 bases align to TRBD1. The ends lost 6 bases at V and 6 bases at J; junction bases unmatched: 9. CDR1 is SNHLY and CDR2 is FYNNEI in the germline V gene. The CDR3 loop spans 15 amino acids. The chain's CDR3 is CASSVNRGQGQPQHF. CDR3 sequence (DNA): TGTGCCAGCAGCGTTAACAGGGGGCAGGGTCAGCCCCAGCATTTT.

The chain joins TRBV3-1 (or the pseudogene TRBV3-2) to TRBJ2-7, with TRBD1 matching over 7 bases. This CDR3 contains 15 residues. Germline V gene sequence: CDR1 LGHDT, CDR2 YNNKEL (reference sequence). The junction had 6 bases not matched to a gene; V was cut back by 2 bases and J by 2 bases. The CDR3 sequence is CASSQQPGTAYEQYF. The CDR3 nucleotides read TGTGCCAGCAGCCAACAGCCCGGGACAGCCTACGAGCAGTACTTC.

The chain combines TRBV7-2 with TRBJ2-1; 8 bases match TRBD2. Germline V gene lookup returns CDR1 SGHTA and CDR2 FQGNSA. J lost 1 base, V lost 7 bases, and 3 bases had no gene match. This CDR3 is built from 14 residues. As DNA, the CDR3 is TGTGCCAGCAAGGCGGGAGGATCCTACAATGAGCAGTTCTTC. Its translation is CASKAGGSYNEQFF.

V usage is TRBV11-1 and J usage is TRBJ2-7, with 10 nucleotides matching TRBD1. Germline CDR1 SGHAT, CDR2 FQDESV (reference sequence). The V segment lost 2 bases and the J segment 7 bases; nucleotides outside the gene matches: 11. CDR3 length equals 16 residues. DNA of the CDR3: TGTGCCAGCAGCTTACCCCGGGACAGGGGAGAAGGGGAGCAGTACTTC. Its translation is CASSLPRDRGEGEQYF.

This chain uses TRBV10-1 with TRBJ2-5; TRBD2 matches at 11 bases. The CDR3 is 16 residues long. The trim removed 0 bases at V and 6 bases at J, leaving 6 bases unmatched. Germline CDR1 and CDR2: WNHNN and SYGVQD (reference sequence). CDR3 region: CASSESSSGGAKTQYF. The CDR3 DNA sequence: TGCGCCAGCAGTGAGTCGAGTAGCGGGGGGGCAAAGACCCAGTACTTC.

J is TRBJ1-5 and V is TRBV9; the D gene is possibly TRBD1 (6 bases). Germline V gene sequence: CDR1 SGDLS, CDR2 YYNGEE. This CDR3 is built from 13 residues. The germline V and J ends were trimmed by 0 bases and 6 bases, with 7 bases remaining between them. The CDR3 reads CASSVGGLQPQHF. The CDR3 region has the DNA TGTGCCAGCAGCGTAGGGGGGCTTCAGCCCCAGCATTTT.

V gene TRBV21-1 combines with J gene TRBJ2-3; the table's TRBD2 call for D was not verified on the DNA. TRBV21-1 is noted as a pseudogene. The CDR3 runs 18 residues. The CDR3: CASINRCRVAGFTDTQYF. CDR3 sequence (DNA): TGTGCCAGCATCAACAGGTGTCGGGTAGCGGGGTTCACAGATACGCAGTATTTT.

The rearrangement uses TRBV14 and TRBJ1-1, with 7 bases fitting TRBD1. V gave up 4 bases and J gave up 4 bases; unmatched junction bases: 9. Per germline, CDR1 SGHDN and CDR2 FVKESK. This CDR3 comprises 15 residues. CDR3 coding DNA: TGTGCCAGCAGCCCTAGACAGGGTTGGAGCACTGAAGCTTTCTTT. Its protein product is CASSPRQGWSTEAFF.

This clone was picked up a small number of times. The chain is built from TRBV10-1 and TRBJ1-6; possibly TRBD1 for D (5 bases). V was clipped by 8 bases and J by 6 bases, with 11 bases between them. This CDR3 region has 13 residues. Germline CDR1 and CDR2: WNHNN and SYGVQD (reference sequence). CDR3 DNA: TGCGCCAGCGGAGGGACGGTTAATTCACCCCTCCACTTT. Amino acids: CASGGTVNSPLHF.

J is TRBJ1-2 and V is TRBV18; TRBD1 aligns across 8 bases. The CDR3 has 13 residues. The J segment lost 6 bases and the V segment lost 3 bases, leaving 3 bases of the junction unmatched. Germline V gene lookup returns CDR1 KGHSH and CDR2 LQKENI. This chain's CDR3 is CASSPDRGDGYTF. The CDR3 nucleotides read TGTGCCAGCTCACCCGACAGGGGAGATGGCTACACCTTC.

The CDR3 is CASIPSGGTDTQYF. The CDR3 coding sequence is TGTGCCAGTATCCCTAGCGGGGGCACAGATACGCAGTATTTT. This chain connects TRBV19 to TRBJ2-3; 9 bases agree with TRBD2. The CDR3 contains 14 residues. The germline gives CDR1 LNHDA, CDR2 SQIVND (reference sequence). Trimming cost V 7 bases and J 1 base; bases outside gene matches: 3.

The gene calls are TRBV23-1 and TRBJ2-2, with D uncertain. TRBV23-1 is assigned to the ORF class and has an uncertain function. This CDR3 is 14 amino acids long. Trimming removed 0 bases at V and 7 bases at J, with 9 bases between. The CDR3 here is CASSQSKPIGELFF. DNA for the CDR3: TGCGCCAGCAGTCAATCGAAGCCGATCGGGGAGCTGTTTTTT.

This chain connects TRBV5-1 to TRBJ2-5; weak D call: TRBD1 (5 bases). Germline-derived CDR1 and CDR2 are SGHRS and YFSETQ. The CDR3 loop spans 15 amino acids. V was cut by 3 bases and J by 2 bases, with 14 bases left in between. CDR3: CASSSGLGAQETQYF. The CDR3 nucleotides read TGCGCCAGCAGCTCAGGGTTAGGGGCACAAGAGACCCAGTACTTC.

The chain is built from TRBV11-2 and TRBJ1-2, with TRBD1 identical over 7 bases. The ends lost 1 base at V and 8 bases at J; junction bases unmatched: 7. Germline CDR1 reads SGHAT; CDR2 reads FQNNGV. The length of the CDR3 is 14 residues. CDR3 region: CASSLGGGSSGYTF. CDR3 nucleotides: TGTGCCAGCAGCTTAGGAGGGGGCAGTTCGGGCTACACCTTC.

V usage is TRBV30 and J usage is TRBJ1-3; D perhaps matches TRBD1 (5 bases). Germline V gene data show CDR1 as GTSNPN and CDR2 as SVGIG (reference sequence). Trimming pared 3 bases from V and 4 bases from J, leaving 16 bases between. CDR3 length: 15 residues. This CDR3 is CAWRETGGTGNTIYF. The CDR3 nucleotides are TGTGCCTGGAGGGAGACGGGGGGTACGGGAAACACCATATATTTT.